This T cell receptor (beta chain) was recorded in a study of T cells in Graves' hyperthyroidism and ophthalmopathy. Trimming removed 0 bases from V and 1 base from J, with 6 bases in between. Germline V gene sequence: CDR1 ENHRY, CDR2 SYGVKD. This CDR3 region has 14 residues. Diagnoses were made from clinical symptoms, serum measures (thyroxine and TRAb), thyroid ultrasound and orbital computed tomography. Amplification of TCR beta CDR3 regions was performed using RNA transcripts as template. First-round RT-PCR targeting the TCR CDR3 was performed with the HTBI primer set. TCRdb reanalysed the multiplex PCR reads using MiXCR and keeps one entry per CDR3 protein. The profile shows approximately 480,000 distinct CDR3 sequences, roughly 20% of them singletons. In its sample, this clonotype was seen many times.

The sequenced material came from blood. This rearrangement joins TRBV10-3 to TRBJ1-1; D remains unclear. The source of this sequence is a man in his late teens or twenties with Graves' hyperthyroidism. For the CDR3, the DNA is TGTGCCATCAGTGAGTCGCACTCGAACACTGAAGCTTTCTTT. Translated, it gives CAISESHSNTEAFF.